The text below deals with one T cell receptor beta chain. This record comes from a study of T cell changes during pregnancy in multiple sclerosis. The junction had 20 bases not matched to a gene; V was cut back by 3 bases and J by 7 bases. Germline V gene lookup returns CDR1 SNHLY and CDR2 FYNNEI. CDR3 size: 18 residues. Sequencing used immunoSEQ multiplex PCR; TCRdb keeps in-frame clones, though not all of them. This sample carries 100,000 to 110,000 clones, 92% of them seen once, and the ten largest clones take less than 2%. The material was peripheral blood, obtained after pregnancy. V usage is TRBV2 and J usage is TRBJ1-2; 7 positions agree with TRBD1. This TCR was sampled from a female donor with multiple sclerosis, enrolled in a pregnancy study. The CDR3 loop is CASSEGPGGGQLRRGYTF. CDR3 nucleotide sequence: TGTGCCAGCAGTGAGGGACCCGGGGGGGGACAGTTGAGACGTGGCTACACCTTC.